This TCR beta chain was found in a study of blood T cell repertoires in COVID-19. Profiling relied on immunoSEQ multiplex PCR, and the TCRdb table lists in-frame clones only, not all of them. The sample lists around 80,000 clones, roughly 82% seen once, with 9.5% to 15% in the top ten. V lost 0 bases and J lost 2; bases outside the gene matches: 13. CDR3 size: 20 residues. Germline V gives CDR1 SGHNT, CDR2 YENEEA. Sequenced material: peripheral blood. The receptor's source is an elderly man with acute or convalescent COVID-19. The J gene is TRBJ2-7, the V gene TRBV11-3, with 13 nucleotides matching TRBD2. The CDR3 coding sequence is TGTGCCAGCAGCTTAGACACCGGGACTAGCGGGGCCTTGGGCACCTACGAGCAGTACTTC. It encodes CASSLDTGTSGALGTYEQYF.